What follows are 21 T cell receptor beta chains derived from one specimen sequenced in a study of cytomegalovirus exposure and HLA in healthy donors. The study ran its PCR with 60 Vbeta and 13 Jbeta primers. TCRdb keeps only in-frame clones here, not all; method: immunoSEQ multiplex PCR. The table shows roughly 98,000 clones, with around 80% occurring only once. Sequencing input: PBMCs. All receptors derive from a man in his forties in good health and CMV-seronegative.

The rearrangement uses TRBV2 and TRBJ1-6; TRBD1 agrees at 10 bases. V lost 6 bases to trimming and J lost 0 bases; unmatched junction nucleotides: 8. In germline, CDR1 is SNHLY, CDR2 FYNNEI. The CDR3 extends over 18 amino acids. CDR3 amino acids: CASSRDRGENSYNSPLHF. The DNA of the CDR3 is TGTGCCAGCAGCAGGGACAGGGGCGAAAACTCCTATAATTCACCCCTCCACTTT.

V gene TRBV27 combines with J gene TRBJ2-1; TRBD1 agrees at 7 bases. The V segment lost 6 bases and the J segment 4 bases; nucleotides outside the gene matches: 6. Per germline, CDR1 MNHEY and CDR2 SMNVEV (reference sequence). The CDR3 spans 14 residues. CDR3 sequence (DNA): TGTGCCAGCAGAACGGACAGGCATTACAATGAGCAGTTCTTC. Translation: CASRTDRHYNEQFF.

In nucleotides, the CDR3 is TGTGCCACCAGCAGAGATGGCAGGCTCTATAATTCACCCCTCCACTTT. Amino acid sequence: CATSRDGRLYNSPLHF. J is TRBJ1-6 and V is TRBV15; no firm D call. Between the trimmed V and J ends, which lost 0 bases and 3 bases, there was a span of 9 bases. The CDR3 has 16 amino acids. Per the germline V gene, CDR1 is LNHNV and CDR2 is YYDKDF (reference sequence).

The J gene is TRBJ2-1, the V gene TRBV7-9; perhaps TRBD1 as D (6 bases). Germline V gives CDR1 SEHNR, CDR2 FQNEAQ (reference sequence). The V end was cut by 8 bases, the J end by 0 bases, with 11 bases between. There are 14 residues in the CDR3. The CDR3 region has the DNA TGTGCCAGCGGGGAACAGGGCTCCTACAATGAGCAGTTCTTC. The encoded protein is CASGEQGSYNEQFF.

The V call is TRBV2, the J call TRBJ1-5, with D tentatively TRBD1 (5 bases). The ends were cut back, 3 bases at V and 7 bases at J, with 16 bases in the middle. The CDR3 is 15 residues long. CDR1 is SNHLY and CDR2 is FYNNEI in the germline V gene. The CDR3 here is CASSDGAGLVQPQHF. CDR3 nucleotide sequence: TGTGCCAGCAGTGATGGAGCAGGGCTGGTGCAGCCCCAGCATTTT.

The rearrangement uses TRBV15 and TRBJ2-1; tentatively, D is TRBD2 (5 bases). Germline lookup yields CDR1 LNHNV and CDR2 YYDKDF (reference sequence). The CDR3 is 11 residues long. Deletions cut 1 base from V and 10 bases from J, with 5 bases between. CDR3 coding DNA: TGTGCCACCAGCAGAGGCGGGGAGCAGTTCTTC. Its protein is CATSRGGEQFF.

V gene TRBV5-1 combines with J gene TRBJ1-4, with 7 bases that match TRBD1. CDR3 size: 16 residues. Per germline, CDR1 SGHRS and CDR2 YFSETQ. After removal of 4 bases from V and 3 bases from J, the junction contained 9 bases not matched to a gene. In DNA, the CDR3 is TGCGCCAGCAGCCCCGGACAGGAAGGGGCTAATGAAAAACTGTTTTTT. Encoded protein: CASSPGQEGANEKLFF.

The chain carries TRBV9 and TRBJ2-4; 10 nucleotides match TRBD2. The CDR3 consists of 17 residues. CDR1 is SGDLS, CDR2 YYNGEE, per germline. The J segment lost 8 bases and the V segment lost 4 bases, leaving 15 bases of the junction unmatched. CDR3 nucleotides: TGTGCCAGCAGCTTACGATCCGGGACTAGCGAGGGGGACATTCAGTACTTC. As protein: CASSLRSGTSEGDIQYF. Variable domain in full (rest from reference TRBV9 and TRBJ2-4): DSGVTQTPKHLITATGQRVTLRCSPRSGDLSVYWYQQSLDQGLQFLIQYYNGEERAKGNILERFSAQQFPDLHSELNLSSLELGDSALYFCASSLRSGTSEGDIQYFGAGTRLSVL.

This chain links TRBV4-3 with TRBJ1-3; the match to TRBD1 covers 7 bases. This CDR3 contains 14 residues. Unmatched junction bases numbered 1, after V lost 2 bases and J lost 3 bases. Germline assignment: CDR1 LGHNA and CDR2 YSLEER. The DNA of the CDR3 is TGCGCCAGCAGCCAACAGGGGGTTGGAAACACCATATATTTT. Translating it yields CASSQQGVGNTIYF.

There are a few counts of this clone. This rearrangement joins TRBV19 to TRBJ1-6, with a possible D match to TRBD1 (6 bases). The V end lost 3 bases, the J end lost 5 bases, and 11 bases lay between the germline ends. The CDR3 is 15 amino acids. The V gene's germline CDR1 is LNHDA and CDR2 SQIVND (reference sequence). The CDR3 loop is CASSINRVDNSPLHF. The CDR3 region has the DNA TGTGCCAGTAGTATTAACAGGGTGGATAATTCACCCCTCCACTTT.

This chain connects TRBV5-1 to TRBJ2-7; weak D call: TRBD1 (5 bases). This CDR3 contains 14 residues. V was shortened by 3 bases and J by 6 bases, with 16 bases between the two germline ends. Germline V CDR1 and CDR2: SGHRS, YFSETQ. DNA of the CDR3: TGCGCCAGCAGCTGGGGCCCCGGGTCGGGCGAGCAGTACTTC. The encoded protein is CASSWGPGSGEQYF.

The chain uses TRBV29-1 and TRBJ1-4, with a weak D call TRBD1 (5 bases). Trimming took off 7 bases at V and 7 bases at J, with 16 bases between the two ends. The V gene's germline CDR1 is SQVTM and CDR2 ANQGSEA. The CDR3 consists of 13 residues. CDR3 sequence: CSAWTGGGEKLFF. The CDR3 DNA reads TGCAGCGCCTGGACGGGGGGTGGTGAAAAACTGTTTTTT.

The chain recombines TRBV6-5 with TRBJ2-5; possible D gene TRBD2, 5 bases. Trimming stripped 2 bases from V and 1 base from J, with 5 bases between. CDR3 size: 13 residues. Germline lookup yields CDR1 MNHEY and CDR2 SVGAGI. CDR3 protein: CASSYGLQETQYF. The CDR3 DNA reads TGTGCCAGCAGTTACGGACTCCAAGAGACCCAGTACTTC.

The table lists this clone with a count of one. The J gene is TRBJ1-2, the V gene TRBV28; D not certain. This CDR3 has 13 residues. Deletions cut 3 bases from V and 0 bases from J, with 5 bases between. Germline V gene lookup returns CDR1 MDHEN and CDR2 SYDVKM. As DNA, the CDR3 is TGTGCCAGCAGTTTTGCGGCTAACTATGGCTACACCTTC. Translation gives CASSFAANYGYTF.

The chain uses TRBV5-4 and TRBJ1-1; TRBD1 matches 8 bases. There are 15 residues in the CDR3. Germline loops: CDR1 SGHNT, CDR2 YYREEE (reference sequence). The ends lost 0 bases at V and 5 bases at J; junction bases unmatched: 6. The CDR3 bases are TGTGCCAGCAGCTTGGCCCAGGGGGCGAGGACTGAAGCTTTCTTT. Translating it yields CASSLAQGARTEAFF.

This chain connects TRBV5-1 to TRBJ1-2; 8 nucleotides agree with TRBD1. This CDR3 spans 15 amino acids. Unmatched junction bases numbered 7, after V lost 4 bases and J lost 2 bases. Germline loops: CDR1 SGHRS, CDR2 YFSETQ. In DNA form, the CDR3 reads TGCGCCAGCAGCCCACGGACAGGGAACAACTATGGCTACACCTTC. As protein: CASSPRTGNNYGYTF.

CDR3 region: CASSDSNVRGEAFF. The CDR3 nucleotides read TGTGCCAGCAGTGACTCGAACGTCCGGGGTGAAGCTTTCTTT. This chain uses TRBV6-4 with TRBJ1-1; D ambiguous. This CDR3 has 14 residues. From germline, CDR1 is MRHNA and CDR2 SNTAGT. The germline V and J ends were trimmed by 0 bases and 7 bases, with 12 bases remaining between them.

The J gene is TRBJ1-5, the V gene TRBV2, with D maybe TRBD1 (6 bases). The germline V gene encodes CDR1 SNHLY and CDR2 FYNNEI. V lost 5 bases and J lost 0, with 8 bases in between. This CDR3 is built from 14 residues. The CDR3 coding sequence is TGTGCCAGCAGTAAGGGGGATAGCAATCAGCCCCAGCATTTT. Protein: CASSKGDSNQPQHF.

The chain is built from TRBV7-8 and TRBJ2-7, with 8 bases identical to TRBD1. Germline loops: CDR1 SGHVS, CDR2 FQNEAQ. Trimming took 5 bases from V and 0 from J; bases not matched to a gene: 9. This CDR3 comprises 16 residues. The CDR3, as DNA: TGTGCCAGCAGCAAACCGGGACAGGATAGCTCCTACGAGCAGTACTTC. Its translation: CASSKPGQDSSYEQYF. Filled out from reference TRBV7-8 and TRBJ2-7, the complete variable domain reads GAGVSQSPRYKVAKRGQDVALRCDPISGHVSLFWYQQALGQGPEFLTYFQNEAQLDKSGLPSDRFFAERPEGSVSTLKIQRTQQEDSAVYLCASSKPGQDSSYEQYFGPGTRLTVT.

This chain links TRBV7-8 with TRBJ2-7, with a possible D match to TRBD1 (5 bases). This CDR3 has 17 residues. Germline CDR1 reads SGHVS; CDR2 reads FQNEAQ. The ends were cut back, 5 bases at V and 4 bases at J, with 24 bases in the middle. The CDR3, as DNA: TGTGCCAGCAGCGAAGACCCCAGGGTAAGAGGAGAATACGAGCAGTACTTC. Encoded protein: CASSEDPRVRGEYEQYF.

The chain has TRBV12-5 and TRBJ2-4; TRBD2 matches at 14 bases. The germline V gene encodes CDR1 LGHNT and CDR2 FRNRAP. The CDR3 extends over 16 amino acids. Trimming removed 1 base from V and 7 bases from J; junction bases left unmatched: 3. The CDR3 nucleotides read TGTGCTAGTGGTTTGGATCGGACTAGCGGGGGGAACATTCAGTACTTC. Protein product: CASGLDRTSGGNIQYF.